This T cell receptor beta chain appears in the sequencing data of a study of shared clonotypes between healthy human individuals. Study-wide background: Three plates were used per donor for CD4 naive, three for CD4 memory, two for CD8 naive and one for CD8 memory. General study points: Several donors shared approximately 5% of their naive CD4 clonotypes.

Assay: immunoSEQ multiplex PCR; the TCRdb copy retains only in-frame clones and omits some. The sample includes some 2,000,000 clones, 90% to 95% seen only once; the top ten take more than 0.1%. Comment on this clone: Its antigen is undetermined. The sample contains more than one DNA sequence encoding this CDR3.

The CDR3 runs to 14 residues. Per the germline V gene, CDR1 is KGHSH and CDR2 is LQKENI. J was trimmed by 6 bases and V by 3 bases; bases with no gene match: 3. Sequences were obtained from naive CD4+ T cells sorted from blood. Subset defined: CD45RA+ positively selected. The rearrangement joins TRBV18 to TRBJ1-2; 11 nucleotides align to TRBD1. This clonotype originated in a young man in good health. CDR3 amino acids: CASSPGTGGNGYTF. CDR3 coding DNA: TGTGCCAGCTCACCCGGGACAGGGGGGAATGGCTACACCTTC.